Shown below are 3 T cell receptor beta chains from a single sample sequenced in a study of blood T cell repertoires in COVID-19. The repertoire was sequenced with immunoSEQ multiplex PCR; TCRdb's copy has only in-frame clones and lacks some. The sample has 25,000 to 30,000 clones, 65% to 85% seen once. The sequenced material came from peripheral blood. The receptor set was obtained from a woman aged 55-70 years with acute or convalescent COVID-19.

V is TRBV7-9 and J is TRBJ2-5; D is unresolved. V lost 1 base and J lost 4, with 7 bases in between. Germline CDR1 is SEHNR and CDR2 is FQNEAQ (reference sequence). The CDR3 has 13 amino acids. The DNA of the CDR3 is TGTGCCAGCAGCTTAGGTGCAGGAGAGACCCAGTACTTC. This gives the protein CASSLGAGETQYF.

This clone showed up just a few times. The genes are TRBV6-5 and TRBJ1-2; D remains unclear. Trimming stripped 5 bases from V and 0 bases from J, with 10 bases between. The CDR3 is made up of 14 amino acids. Germline CDR1 and CDR2: MNHEY and SVGAGI. For the CDR3, the DNA is TGTGCCAGCAGTCAGACGGGTGCTAACTATGGCTACACCTTC. Amino acid sequence: CASSQTGANYGYTF.

The count of this clone is one. The rearrangement joins TRBV19 to TRBJ2-6; a possible D gene is TRBD2 (6 bases). CDR1 and CDR2 from the germline V gene are LNHDA and SQIVND (reference sequence). Trimming left V 5 bases short and J 5 bases short, with 13 bases between. CDR3 size: 15 residues. CDR3: CASSVSRGRANVLTF. CDR3 nucleotide sequence: TGTGCCAGTAGTGTCTCCCGCGGGAGGGCCAACGTCCTGACTTTC.